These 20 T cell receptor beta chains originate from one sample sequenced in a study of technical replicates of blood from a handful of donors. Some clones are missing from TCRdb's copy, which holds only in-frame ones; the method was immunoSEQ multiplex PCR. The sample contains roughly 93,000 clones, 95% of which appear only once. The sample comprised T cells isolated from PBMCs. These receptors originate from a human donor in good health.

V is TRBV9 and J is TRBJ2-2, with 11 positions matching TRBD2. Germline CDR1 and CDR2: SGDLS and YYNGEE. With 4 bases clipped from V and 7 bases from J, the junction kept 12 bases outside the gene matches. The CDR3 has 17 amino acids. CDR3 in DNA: TGTGCCAGCAGCACCCCAACTAGCGGGGGAATGGACGGGGAGCTGTTTTTT. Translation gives CASSTPTSGGMDGELFF.

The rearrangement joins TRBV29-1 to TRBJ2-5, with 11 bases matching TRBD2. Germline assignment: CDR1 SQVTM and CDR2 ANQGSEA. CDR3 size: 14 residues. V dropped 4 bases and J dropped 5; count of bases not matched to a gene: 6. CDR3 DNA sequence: TGCAGCGTTGGCCTTAGCGGGAGGGGTGAGACCCAGTACTTC. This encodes CSVGLSGRGETQYF. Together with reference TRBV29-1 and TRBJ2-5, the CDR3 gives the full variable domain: SAVISQKPSRDICQRGTSLTIQCQVDSQVTMMFWYRQQPGQSLTLIATANQGSEATYESGFVIDKFPISRPNLTFSTLTVSNMSPEDSSIYLCSVGLSGRGETQYFGPGTRLLVL.

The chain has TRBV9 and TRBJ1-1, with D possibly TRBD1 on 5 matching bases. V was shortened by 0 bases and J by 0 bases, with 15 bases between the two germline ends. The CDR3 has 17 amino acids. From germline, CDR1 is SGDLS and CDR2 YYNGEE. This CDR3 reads CASSVGGRGRMNTEAFF. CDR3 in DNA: TGTGCCAGCAGCGTAGGAGGGAGGGGAAGAATGAACACTGAAGCTTTCTTT.

The CDR3 loop reads CASRQSANTGELFF. In nucleotides, the CDR3 is TGTGCCAGTAGACAGAGTGCGAACACCGGGGAGCTGTTTTTT. The V and J genes are TRBV2 and TRBJ2-2, with a weak D call TRBD1 (5 bases). CDR1 and CDR2 from the germline V gene are SNHLY and FYNNEI. V lost 9 bases and J 0 bases, leaving 11 bases between the germline ends. CDR3 length: 14 amino acids.

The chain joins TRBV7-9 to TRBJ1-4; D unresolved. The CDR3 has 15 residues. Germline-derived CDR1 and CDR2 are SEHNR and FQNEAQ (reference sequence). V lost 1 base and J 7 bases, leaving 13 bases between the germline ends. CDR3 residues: CASSLVLRGGEKLFF. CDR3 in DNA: TGTGCCAGCAGCTTAGTTTTGCGGGGTGGTGAAAAACTGTTTTTT.

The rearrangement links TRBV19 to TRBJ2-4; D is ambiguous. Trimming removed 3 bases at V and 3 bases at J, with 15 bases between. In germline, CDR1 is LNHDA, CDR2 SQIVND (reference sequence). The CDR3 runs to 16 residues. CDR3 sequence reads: CASSIEAPLGKNIQYF. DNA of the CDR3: TGTGCCAGTAGTATTGAGGCTCCCCTAGGCAAAAACATTCAGTACTTC.

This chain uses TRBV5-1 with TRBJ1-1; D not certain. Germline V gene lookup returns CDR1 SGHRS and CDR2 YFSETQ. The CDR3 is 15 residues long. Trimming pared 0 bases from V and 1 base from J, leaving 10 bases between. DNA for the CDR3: TGCGCCAGCAGCTTGGCCGTCAGGAAGAACACTGAAGCTTTCTTT. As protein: CASSLAVRKNTEAFF.

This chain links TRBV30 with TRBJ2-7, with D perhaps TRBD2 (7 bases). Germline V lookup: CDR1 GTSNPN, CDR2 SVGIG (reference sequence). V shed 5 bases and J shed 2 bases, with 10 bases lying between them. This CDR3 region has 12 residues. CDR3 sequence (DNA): TGTGCCTGGGGGGGGGACACCTACGAGCAGTACTTC. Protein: CAWGGDTYEQYF.

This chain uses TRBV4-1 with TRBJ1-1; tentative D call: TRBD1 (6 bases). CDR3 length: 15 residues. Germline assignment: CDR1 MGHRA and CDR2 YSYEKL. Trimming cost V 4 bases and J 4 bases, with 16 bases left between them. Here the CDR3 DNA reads TGCGCCAGCAGCCCGTTTGACAGGCTCCCCACTGAAGCTTTCTTT. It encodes CASSPFDRLPTEAFF.

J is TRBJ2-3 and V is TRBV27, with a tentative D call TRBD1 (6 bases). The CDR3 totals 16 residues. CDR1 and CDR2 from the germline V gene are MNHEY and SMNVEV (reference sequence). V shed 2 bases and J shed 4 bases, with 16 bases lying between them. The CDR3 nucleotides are TGTGCCAGCAGTTTAACAGGGAGTGTGGGAGCAGATACGCAGTATTTT. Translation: CASSLTGSVGADTQYF.

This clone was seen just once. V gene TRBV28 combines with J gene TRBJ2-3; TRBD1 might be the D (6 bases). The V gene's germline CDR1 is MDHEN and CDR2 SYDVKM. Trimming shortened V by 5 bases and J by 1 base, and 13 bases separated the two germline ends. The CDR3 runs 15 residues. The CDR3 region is CASSTDRSGTDTQYF. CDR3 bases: TGTGCCAGCAGTACCGACAGGTCCGGCACAGATACGCAGTATTTT.

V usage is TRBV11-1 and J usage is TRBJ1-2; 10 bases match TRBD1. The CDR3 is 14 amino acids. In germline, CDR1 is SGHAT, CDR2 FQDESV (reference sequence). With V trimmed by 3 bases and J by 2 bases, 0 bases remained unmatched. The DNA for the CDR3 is TGTGCCAGCAGCTTGGGACAGGGGAACTATGGCTACACCTTC. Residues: CASSLGQGNYGYTF.

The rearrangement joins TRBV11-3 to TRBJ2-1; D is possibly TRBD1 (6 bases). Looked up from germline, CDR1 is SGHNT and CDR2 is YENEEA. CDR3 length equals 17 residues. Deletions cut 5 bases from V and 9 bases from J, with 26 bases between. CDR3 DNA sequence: TGTGCCAGCAGCCTTTCTTCAGGGGACCATCAGCATCGTGAGCAGTTCTTC. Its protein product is CASSLSSGDHQHREQFF.

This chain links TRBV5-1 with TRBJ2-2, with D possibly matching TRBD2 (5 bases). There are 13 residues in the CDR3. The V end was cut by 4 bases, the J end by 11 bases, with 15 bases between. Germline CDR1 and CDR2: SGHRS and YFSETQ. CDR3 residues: CASSARGPAELFF. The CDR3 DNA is TGCGCCAGCAGCGCCCGAGGGCCCGCAGAGCTGTTTTTT.

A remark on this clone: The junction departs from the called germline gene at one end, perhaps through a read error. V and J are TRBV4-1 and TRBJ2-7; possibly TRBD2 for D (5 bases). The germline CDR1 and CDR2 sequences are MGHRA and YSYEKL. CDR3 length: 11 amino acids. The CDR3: CASSQGAEASF. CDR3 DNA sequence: TGCGCCAGCAGCCAAGGAGCGGAGGCGAGCTTC.

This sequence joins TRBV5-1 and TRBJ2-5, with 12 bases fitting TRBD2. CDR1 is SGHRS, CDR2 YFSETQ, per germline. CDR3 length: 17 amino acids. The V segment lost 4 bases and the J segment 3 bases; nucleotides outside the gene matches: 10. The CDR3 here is CASSEGVTSGRKETQYF. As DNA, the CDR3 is TGCGCCAGCAGCGAGGGGGTTACTAGCGGGAGGAAAGAGACCCAGTACTTC.

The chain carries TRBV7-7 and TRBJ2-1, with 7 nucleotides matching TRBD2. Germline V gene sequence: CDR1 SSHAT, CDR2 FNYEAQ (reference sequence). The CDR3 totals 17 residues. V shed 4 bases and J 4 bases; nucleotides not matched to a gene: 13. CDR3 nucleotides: TGTGCCAGCAGCTCACGATTAGGCACTAGCGCATACAATGAGCAGTTCTTC. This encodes CASSSRLGTSAYNEQFF.

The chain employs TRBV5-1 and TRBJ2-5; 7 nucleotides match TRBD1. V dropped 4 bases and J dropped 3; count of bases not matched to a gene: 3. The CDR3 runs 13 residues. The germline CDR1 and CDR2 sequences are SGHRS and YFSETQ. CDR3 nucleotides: TGCGCCAGCAGCAATACAGGGGAAGAGACCCAGTACTTC. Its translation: CASSNTGEETQYF. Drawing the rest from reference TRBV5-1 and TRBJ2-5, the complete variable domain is KAGVTQTPRYLIKTRGQQVTLSCSPISGHRSVSWYQQTPGQGLQFLFEYFSETQRNKGNFPGRFSGRQFSNSRSEMNVSTLELGDSALYLCASSNTGEETQYFGPGTRLLVL.

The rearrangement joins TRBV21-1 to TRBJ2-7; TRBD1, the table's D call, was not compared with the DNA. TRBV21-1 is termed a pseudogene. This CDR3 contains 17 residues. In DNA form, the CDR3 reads TGTGCCAGCAGCGTTGACAGGGCCAAAATTCGGGTATACGAGCAGTACTTC. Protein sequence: CASSVDRAKIRVYEQYF.

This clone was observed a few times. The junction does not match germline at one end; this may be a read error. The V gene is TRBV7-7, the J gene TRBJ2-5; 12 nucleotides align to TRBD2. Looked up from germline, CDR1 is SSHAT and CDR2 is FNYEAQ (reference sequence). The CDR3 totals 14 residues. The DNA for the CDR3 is TGTGCTAGCAGCTTGACTAGCGGGGGTGAGACCCAGTACTTC. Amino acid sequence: CASSLTSGGETQYF.